This T cell receptor beta chain is drawn from a study of blood T cell repertoires in COVID-19. As for the study in general: Material from acute and convalescent COVID-19 was sourced from the United States, Italy and Spain. From T cells, B-cell-depleted T cells, or PBMCs came the material, which was cDNA or gDNA.

V was pared by 0 bases and J by 2 bases, with 12 bases between. The germline CDR1 and CDR2 sequences are SEHNR and FQNEAQ (reference sequence). The CDR3 is made up of 16 amino acids. Original data processing: Reference gene primer amplification gave nucleated cell count estimates. Here immunoSEQ multiplex PCR was the method, and the copy in TCRdb shows in-frame clones only, minus some. V and J calls and clone size are given by that table; D and trimming were obtained from the DNA. The top ten hold approximately 4.1% of the sample, which has over 90,000 clones, around 67% seen once. It was during active infection that Seattle patients were enrolled and then longitudinally followed.

Sequenced material: peripheral blood. The receptor was isolated from a man in his sixties or seventies with COVID-19, enrolled during active disease. The chain has TRBV7-9 and TRBJ2-3; D might be TRBD2 (5 bases). CDR3 nucleotides: TGTGCCAGCAGCTTAGCATTTCCGGGAACCACAGATACGCAGTATTTT. Protein: CASSLAFPGTTDTQYF.